This TCR beta chain is from a study of CD8+ T cells in alopecia areata. V lost 10 bases to trimming and J lost 3 bases; unmatched junction nucleotides: 15. CDR3 length: 16 residues. CDR1 and CDR2 from the germline V gene are LNHDA and SQIVND (reference sequence). Following RNA extraction, reverse transcription yielded cDNA that acted as the sequencing template. TCRdb's table, derived via immunoSEQ multiplex PCR, lists solely in-frame clones and lacks some. Among hundreds of thousands of clones listed, under 80% were seen once. This TCR derives from a human donor with alopecia areata. Sequences were derived from CD4+ T cells sorted from blood, sampled at week 0. The chain employs TRBV19 and TRBJ2-7; TRBD1 agrees at 10 bases. The CDR3 is CATSAGVTGGGYEQYF. The CDR3 nucleotides are TGTGCCACCTCGGCGGGGGTGACAGGGGGCGGCTACGAGCAGTACTTC.